This TCR beta chain appears in the sequencing data of a study of blood T cells in healthy people across ages. For the second PCR, which ran for about 6 to 11 cycles, a sample-barcoded 5' primer and a J-beta primer mix were used. TCRdb re-called the 5' RACE reads through MiXCR, storing one row per CDR3 protein. The sample carries some 900,000 distinct CDR3 sequences, roughly 26% recorded once. This clonotype was observed once. The V and J ends lost 6 bases and 2 bases respectively, with 14 bases between them. The germline CDR1 and CDR2 sequences are DFQATT and SNEGSKA (reference sequence). This CDR3 spans 14 amino acids.

The rearrangement links TRBV20-1 to TRBJ1-5, with D perhaps TRBD1 (5 bases). The material sequenced was blood. This clonotype was sampled from a woman aged 80 or over in good health. CDR3: CSAGGRGGNQPQHF. For the CDR3, the DNA is TGCAGTGCGGGGGGGAGAGGGGGCAATCAGCCCCAGCATTTT.